This T cell receptor beta chain originates from a study of blood T cell repertoires in COVID-19. Study-wide background: Acute and convalescent COVID-19 samples came from the United States, Italy and Spain. The cDNA or gDNA used as material had been derived from T cells, B-cell-depleted T cells, or PBMCs.

Original processing notes: Scientists estimated how many nucleated cells there were by amplifying reference gene primers. This table comes from immunoSEQ multiplex PCR, and its TCRdb copy is limited to in-frame clones, with some not included. V and J calls and clone size follow that table, whereas D and trimming were derived from the DNA. The sample carries more than 45,000 clones, 85% to 95% recorded once. The sequence was obtained from an elderly woman with acute or convalescent COVID-19. Sample: peripheral blood.

The CDR3 loop is CASSRDRASEAFF. The CDR3 DNA follows: TGTGCCAGCTCGCGGGACAGGGCTTCTGAAGCTTTCTTT. The rearrangement joins TRBV18 to TRBJ1-1; 9 bases fit TRBD1. CDR1 KGHSH and CDR2 LQKENI come from the germline V gene. CDR3 size: 13 residues. With V trimmed by 6 bases and J by 6 bases, 5 bases remained unmatched.